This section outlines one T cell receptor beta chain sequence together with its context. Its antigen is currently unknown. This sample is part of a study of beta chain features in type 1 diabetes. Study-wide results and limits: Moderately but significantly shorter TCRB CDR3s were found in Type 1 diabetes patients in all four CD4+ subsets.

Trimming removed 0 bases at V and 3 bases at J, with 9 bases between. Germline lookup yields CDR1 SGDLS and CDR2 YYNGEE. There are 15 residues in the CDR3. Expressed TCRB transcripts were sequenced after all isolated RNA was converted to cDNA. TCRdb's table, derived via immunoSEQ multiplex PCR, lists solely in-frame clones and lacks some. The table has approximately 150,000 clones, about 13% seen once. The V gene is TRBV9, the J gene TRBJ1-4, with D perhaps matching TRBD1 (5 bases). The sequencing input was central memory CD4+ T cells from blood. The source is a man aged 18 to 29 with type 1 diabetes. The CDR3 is CASSVGGTANEKLFF. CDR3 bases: TGTGCCAGCAGCGTAGGGGGGACGGCTAATGAAAAACTGTTTTTT.